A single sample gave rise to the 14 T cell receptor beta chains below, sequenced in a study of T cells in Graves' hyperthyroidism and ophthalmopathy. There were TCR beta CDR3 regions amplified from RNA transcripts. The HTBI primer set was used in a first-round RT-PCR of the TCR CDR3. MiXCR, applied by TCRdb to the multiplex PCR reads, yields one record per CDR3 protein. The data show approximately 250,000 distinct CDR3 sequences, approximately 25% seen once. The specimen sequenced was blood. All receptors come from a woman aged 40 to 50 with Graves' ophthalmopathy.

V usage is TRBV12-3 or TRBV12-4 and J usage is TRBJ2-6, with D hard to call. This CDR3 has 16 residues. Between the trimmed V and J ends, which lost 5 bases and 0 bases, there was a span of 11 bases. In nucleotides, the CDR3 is TGTGCCAGCAGTCGTCGGTTGAACTCTGGGGCCAACGTCCTGACTTTC. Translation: CASSRRLNSGANVLTF.

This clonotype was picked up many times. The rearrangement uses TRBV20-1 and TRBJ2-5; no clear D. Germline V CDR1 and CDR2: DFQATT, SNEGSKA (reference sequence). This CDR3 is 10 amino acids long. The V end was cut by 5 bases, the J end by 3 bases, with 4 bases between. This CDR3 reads CSAVKETQYF. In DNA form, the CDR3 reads TGCAGTGCTGTTAAAGAGACCCAGTACTTC.

Here the CDR3 reads CASSLLYRGRGTEAFF. The CDR3 nucleotides read TGTGCCAGCAGCTTGTTGTACAGGGGGCGGGGGACTGAAGCTTTCTTT. V usage is TRBV12-3 or TRBV12-4 and J usage is TRBJ1-1; 9 bases are a match to TRBD1. The CDR3 extends over 16 amino acids. Trimming took 6 bases from V and 5 from J; bases not matched to a gene: 13.

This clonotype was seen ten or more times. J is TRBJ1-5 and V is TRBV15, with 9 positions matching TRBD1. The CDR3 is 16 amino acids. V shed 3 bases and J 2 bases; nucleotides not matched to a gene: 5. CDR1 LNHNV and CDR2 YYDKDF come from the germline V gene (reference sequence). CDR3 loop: CATSRDRTGGNQPQHF. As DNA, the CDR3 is TGTGCCACCAGCAGGGACCGGACAGGGGGCAATCAGCCCCAGCATTTT.

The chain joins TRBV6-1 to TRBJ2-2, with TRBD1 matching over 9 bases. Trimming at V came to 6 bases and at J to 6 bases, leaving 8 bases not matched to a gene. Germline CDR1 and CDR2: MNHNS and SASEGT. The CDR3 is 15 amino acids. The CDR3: CASSNRDRVSGELFF. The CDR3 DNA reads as TGTGCCAGCAGCAACCGGGACAGGGTCTCCGGGGAGCTGTTTTTT.

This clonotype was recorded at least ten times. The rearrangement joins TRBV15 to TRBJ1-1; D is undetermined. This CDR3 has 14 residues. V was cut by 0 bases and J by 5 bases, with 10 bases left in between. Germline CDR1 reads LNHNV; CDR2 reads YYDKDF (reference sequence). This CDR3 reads CATSRDGSGTEAFF. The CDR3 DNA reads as TGTGCCACCAGCAGAGATGGGAGTGGGACTGAAGCTTTCTTT.

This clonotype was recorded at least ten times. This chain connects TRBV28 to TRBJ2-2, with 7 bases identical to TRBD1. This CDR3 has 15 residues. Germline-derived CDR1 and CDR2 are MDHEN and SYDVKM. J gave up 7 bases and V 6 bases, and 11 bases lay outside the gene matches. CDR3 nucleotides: TGTGCCAGCAGCGATGACAGGGAGAGGGTCGGGGAGCTGTTTTTT. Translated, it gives CASSDDRERVGELFF.

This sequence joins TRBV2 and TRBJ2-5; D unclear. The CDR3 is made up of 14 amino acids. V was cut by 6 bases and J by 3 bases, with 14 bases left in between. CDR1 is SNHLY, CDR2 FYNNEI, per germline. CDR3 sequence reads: CASSLLTGEETQYF. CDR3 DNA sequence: TGTGCCAGCAGCTTGTTGACGGGTGAAGAGACCCAGTACTTC.

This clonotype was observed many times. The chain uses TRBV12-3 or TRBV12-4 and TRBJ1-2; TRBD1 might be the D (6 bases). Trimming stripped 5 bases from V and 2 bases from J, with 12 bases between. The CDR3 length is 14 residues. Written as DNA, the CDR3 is TGTGCCAGCAGTCAGCTCACAGGGAACTATGGCTACACCTTC. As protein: CASSQLTGNYGYTF.

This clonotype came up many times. CDR3 amino acids: CATGTGSHEQYF. The CDR3, as DNA: TGTGCCACGGGGACAGGGTCCCACGAGCAGTACTTC. The rearrangement joins TRBV24-1 to TRBJ2-7, with TRBD1 identical over 9 bases. The CDR3 extends over 12 amino acids. V was pared by 10 bases and J by 5 bases, with 5 bases of the junction left unmatched. Germline V gene data show CDR1 as KGHDR and CDR2 as SFDVKD.

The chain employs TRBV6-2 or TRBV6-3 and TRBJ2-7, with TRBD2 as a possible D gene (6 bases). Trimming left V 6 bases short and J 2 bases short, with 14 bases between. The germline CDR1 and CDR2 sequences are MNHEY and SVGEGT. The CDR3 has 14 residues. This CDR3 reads CASRATTGAYEQYF. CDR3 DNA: TGTGCCAGCAGAGCTACCACGGGGGCCTACGAGCAGTACTTC.

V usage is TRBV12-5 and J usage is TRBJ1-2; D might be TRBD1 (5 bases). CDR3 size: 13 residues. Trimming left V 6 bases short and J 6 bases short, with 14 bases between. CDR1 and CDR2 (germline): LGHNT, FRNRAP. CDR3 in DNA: TGTGCTAGTGGAGCCTATCGGGGGGATGGCTACACCTTC. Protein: CASGAYRGDGYTF.

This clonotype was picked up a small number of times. DNA of the CDR3: TGTGCCAGCACACCGACTACTAGCGTCCAAGAGACCCAGTACTTC. Protein: CASTPTTSVQETQYF. The chain recombines TRBV12-3 or TRBV12-4 with TRBJ2-5; 7 bases line up with TRBD2. V dropped 7 bases and J dropped 1; count of bases not matched to a gene: 9. CDR3 length: 15 residues.

The CDR3 sequence: CASSIHGQWTEAFF. The CDR3 nucleotides read TGTGCCAGTAGTATACACGGACAGTGGACTGAAGCTTTCTTT. This rearrangement joins TRBV19 to TRBJ1-1, with D possibly TRBD1 on 6 matching bases. The CDR3 has 14 residues. The V and J ends lost 2 bases and 5 bases respectively, with 12 bases between them. Germline CDR1 is LNHDA and CDR2 is SQIVND (reference sequence).